The TCR beta chain under discussion was sequenced for a study of blood T cell repertoires in COVID-19. In the study overall: COVID-19 samples collected from the United States, Italy and Spain covered acute and convalescent phases. Sources were T cells, B-cell-depleted T cells, or PBMCs; the material itself was cDNA or gDNA.

The CDR3 loop spans 14 amino acids. Germline values: CDR1 SEHNR, CDR2 FQNEAQ (reference sequence). The germline V and J ends were trimmed by 1 base and 5 bases, with 11 bases remaining between them. Each participant's cohort was designated according to participant-reported clinical history. Two consecutive negative NP/OP PCR tests, clearance, or resolved symptoms defined Cohort 3 recovery. Only in-frame clones appear in the TCRdb table, and some are missing; sequencing was by immunoSEQ multiplex PCR. The sample lists some 230,000 clones, around four fifths occurring once. Sequencing used PBMCs or T cells enriched from blood (not recorded which). The TCR sequence derives from a man aged 40-49 years who had recovered from COVID-19. The chain uses TRBV7-9 and TRBJ2-5, with D hard to call. Here the CDR3 DNA reads TGTGCCAGCAGCTTAGGTTCCGTCCTTGAGACCCAGTACTTC. It codes for CASSLGSVLETQYF.